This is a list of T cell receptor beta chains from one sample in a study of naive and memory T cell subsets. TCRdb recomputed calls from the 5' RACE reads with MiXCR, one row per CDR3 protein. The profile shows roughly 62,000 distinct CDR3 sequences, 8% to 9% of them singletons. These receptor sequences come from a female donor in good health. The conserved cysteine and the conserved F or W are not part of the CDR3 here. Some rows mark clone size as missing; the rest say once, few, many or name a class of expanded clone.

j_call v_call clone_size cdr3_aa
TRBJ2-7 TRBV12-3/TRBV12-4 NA ASRQGSYEQY
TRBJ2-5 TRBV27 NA ASRVTGIPSETQY
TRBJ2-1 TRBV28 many ASSLSPLGGGLAGVGSYNEQF
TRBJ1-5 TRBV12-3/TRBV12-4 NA ASSAGDTSNQPQH
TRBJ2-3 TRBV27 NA ASSPYSATDTQY
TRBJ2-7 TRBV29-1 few SVEMGEGYEQY
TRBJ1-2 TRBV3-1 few ASSPLTAYGYT
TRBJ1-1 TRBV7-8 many ASSLGVKGQSEAF
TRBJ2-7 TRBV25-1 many ASSADSFSYEQY
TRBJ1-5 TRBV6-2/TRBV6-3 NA ASSGQESQPQH
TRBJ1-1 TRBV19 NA ASRTGGTEAF
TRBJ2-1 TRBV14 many ASSVASGSHEQF
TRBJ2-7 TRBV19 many ASSTGQGPSYYEQY
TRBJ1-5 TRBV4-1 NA ASSQDGNSNQPQH
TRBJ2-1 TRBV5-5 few ASSLGQRNNEQF
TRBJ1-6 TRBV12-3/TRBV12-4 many ASSDGTGGNSPLH
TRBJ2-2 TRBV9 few ASSVDSTNTGELF
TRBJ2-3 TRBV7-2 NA ASSLAPADTQY
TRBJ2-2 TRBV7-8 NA ASSFKRTNTGELF
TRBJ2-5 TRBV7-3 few ASSLSSGAGETQY
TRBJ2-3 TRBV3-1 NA ASSQDTGLPDTQY
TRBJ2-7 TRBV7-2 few ASSVGPGAYEQY